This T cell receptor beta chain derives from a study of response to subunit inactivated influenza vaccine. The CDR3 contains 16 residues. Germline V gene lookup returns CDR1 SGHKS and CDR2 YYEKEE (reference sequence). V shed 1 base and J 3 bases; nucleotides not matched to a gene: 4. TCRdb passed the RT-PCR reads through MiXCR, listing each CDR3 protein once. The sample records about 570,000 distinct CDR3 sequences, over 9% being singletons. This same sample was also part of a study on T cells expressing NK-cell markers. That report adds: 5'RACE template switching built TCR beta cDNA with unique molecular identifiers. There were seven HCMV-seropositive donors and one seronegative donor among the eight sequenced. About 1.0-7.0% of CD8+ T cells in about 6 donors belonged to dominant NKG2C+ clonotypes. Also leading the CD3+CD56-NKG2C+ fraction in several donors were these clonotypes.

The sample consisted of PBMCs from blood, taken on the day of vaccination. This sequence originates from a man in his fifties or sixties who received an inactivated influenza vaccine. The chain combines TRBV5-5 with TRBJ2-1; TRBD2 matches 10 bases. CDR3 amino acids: CASSLSLAGDYNEQFF. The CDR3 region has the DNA TGTGCCAGCAGCTTGTCGCTAGCGGGGGACTACAATGAGCAGTTCTTC.